This T cell receptor beta chain comes out of a study of blood T cell repertoires in COVID-19. The CDR3 runs 13 residues. Germline CDR1 is SGHTA and CDR2 is FQGNSA. The V end was cut by 6 bases, the J end by 3 bases, with 12 bases between. The data were produced by immunoSEQ multiplex PCR, yet TCRdb's version contains in-frame clones alone and is incomplete. Of about 210,000 clones listed, around 85% are singletons. This clonotype originated in a man in his fifties or sixties with COVID-19, enrolled during active disease. Sequencing was done on a sample of peripheral blood. The chain links TRBV7-2 to TRBJ2-7; possibly TRBD2 for D (6 bases). Written as DNA, the CDR3 is TGTGCCAGCAGTTTACGGGGGATCTACGAGCAGTACTTC. Encoded protein: CASSLRGIYEQYF.